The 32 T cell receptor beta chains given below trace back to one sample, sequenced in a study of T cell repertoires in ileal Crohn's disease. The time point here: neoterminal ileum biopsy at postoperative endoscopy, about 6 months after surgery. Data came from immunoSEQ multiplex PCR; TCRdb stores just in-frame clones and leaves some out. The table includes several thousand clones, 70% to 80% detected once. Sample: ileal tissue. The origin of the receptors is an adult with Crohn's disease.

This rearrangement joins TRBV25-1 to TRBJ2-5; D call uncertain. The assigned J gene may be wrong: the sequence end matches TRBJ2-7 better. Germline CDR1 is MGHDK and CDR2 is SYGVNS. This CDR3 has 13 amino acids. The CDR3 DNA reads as TGTGCCAGCACTAGAGCTTATCCCCACGAGCAGTACTTC. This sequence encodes CASTRAYPHEQYF.

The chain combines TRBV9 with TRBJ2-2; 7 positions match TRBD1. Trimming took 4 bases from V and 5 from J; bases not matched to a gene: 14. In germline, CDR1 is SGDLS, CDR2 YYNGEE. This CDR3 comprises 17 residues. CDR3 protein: CASSPRLTGASTGELFF. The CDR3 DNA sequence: TGTGCCAGCAGCCCCCGGTTAACAGGGGCCTCTACCGGGGAGCTGTTTTTT. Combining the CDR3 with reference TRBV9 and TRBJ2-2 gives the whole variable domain DSGVTQTPKHLITATGQRVTLRCSPRSGDLSVYWYQQSLDQGLQFLIQYYNGEERAKGNILERFSAQQFPDLHSELNLSSLELGDSALYFCASSPRLTGASTGELFFGEGSRLTVL.

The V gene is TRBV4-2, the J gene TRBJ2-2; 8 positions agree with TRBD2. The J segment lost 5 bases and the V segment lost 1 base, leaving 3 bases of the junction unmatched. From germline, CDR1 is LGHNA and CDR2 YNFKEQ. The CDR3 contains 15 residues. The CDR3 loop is CASSQAGGPTGELFF. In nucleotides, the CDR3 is TGTGCCAGCAGCCAAGCGGGGGGGCCGACCGGGGAGCTGTTTTTT.

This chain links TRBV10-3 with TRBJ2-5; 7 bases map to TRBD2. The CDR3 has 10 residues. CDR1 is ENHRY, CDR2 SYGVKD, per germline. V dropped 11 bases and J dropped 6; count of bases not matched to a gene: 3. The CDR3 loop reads CAAGRKTQYF. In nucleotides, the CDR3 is TGTGCCGCCGGGAGGAAGACCCAGTACTTC.

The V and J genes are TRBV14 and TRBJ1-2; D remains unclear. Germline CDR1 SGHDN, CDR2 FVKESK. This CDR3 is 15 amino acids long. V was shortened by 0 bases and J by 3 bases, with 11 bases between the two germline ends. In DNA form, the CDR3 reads TGTGCCAGCAGCCAAGAATCAGTTACATACTATGGCTACACCTTC. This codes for CASSQESVTYYGYTF.

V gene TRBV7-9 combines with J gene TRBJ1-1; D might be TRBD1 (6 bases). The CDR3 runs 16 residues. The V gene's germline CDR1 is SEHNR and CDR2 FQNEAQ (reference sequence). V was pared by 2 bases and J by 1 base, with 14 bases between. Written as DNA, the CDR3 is TGTGCCAGCAGCTTATTTCAGGGGCTGACGAACACTGAAGCTTTCTTT. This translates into CASSLFQGLTNTEAFF.

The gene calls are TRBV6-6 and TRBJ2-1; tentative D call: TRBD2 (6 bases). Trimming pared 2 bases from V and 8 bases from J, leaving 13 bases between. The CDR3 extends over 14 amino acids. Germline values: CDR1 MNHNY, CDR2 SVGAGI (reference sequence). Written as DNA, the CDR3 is TGTGCCAGCAGTTACGGGATGGAGGGCGATGAGCAGTTCTTC. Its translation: CASSYGMEGDEQFF.

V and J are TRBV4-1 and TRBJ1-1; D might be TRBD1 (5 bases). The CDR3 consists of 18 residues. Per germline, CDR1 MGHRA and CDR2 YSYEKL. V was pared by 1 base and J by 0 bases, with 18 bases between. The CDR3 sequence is CASSQALIWGGVNTEAFF. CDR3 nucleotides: TGCGCCAGCAGCCAAGCTCTAATTTGGGGGGGAGTGAACACTGAAGCTTTCTTT.

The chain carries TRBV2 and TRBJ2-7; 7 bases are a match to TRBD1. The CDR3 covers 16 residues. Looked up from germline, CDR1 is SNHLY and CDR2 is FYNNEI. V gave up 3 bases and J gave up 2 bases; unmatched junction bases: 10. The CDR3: CASSEFKGQNPYEQYF. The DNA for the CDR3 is TGTGCCAGCAGTGAGTTTAAGGGACAGAACCCCTACGAGCAGTACTTC.

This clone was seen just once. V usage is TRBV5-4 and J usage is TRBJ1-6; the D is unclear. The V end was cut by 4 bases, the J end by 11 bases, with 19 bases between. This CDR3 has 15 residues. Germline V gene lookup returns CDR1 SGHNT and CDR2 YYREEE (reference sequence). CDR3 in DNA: TGTGCCAGCAGCCAGGAAACTGCGGGCAAGACACCCCTCCACTTT. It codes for CASSQETAGKTPLHF.

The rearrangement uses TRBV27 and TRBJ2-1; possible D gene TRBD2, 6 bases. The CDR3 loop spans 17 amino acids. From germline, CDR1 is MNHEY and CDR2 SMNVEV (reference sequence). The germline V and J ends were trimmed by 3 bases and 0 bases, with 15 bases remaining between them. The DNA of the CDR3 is TGTGCCAGCAGTTTTCTCCTTAGGGGAGGCTCCTACAATGAGCAGTTCTTC. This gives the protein CASSFLLRGGSYNEQFF.

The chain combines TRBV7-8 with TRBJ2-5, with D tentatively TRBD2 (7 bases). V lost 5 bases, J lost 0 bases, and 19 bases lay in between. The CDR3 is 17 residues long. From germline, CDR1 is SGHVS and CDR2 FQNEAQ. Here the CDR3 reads CASSESGAGAYQETQYF. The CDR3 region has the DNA TGTGCCAGCAGCGAAAGCGGGGCGGGGGCCTACCAAGAGACCCAGTACTTC.

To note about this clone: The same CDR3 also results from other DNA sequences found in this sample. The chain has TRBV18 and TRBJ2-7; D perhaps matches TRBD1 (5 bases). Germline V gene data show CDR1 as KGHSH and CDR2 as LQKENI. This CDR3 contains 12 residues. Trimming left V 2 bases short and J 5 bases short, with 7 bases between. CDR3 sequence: CASSPLGDEQYF. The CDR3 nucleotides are TGTGCCAGCTCACCATTAGGGGACGAGCAGTACTTC.

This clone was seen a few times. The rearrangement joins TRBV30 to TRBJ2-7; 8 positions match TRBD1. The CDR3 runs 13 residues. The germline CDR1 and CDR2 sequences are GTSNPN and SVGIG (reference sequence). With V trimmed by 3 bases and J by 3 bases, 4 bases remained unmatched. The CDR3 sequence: CAWRPGQGYEQYF. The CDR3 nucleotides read TGTGCCTGGAGGCCCGGACAGGGCTACGAGCAGTACTTC.

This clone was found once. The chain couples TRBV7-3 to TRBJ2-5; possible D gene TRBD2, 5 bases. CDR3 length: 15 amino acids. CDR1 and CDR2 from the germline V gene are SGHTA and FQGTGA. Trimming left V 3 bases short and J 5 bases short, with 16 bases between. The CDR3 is CASSFTGSRGETQYF. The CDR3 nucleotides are TGTGCCAGCAGCTTTACGGGGTCCCGGGGTGAGACCCAGTACTTC. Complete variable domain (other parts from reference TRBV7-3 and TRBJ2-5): GAGVSQTPSNKVTEKGKYVELRCDPISGHTALYWYRQSLGQGPEFLIYFQGTGAADDSGLPNDRFFAVRPEGSVSTLKIQRTERGDSAVYLCASSFTGSRGETQYFGPGTRLLVL.

The CDR3 is CAWEGYGYTF. The CDR3 DNA sequence: TGTGCCTGGGAGGGCTATGGCTACACCTTC. The chain joins TRBV30 to TRBJ1-2; D is unresolved. V was trimmed by 5 bases and J by 4 bases, leaving 5 bases between them. This CDR3 region has 10 residues. The germline V gene encodes CDR1 GTSNPN and CDR2 SVGIG (reference sequence).

The CDR3, as DNA: TGTGCCAGCAGTGAAAATGGTGTGGGAGTGGGGGATACGCAGTATTTT. This sequence encodes CASSENGVGVGDTQYF. The J gene is TRBJ2-3, the V gene TRBV2, with TRBD2 as a possible D gene (5 bases). Germline V gene sequence: CDR1 SNHLY, CDR2 FYNNEI. The CDR3 length is 16 residues. V lost 2 bases and J lost 6, with 18 bases in between.

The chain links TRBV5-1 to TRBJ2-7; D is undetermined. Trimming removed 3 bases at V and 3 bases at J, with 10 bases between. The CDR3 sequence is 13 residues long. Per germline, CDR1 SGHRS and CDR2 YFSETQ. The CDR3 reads CASSSRHRYEQYF. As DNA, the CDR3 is TGCGCCAGCAGCTCAAGACATCGCTACGAGCAGTACTTC.

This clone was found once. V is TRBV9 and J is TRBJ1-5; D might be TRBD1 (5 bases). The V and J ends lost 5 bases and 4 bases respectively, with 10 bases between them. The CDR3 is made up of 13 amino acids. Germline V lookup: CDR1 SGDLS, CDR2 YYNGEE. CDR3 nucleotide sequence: TGTGCCAGCAGTCAGGGTTTGAATCAGCCCCAGCATTTT. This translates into CASSQGLNQPQHF. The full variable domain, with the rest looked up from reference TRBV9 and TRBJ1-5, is DSGVTQTPKHLITATGQRVTLRCSPRSGDLSVYWYQQSLDQGLQFLIQYYNGEERAKGNILERFSAQQFPDLHSELNLSSLELGDSALYFCASSQGLNQPQHFGDGTRLSIL.

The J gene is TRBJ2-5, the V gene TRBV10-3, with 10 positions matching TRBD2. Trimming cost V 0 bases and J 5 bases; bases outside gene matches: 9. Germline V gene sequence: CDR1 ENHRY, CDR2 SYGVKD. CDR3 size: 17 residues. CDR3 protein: CAISESRSSGSFETQYF. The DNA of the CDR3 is TGTGCCATCAGTGAGTCGAGGTCTAGCGGGAGTTTCGAGACCCAGTACTTC.

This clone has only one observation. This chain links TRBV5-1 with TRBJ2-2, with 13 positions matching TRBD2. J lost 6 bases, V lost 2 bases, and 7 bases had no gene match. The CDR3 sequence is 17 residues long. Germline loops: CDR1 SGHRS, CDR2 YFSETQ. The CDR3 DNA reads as TGCGCCAGCAGCTTTACTAGCGGGAGGGCCGTATCCGGGGAGCTGTTTTTT. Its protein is CASSFTSGRAVSGELFF.

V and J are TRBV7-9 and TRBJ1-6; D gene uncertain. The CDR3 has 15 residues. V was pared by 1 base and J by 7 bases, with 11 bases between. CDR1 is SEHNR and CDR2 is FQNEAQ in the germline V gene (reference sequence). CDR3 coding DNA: TGTGCCAGCAGCTTAGGCCAGGTGCCCAATTCACCCCTCCACTTT. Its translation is CASSLGQVPNSPLHF.

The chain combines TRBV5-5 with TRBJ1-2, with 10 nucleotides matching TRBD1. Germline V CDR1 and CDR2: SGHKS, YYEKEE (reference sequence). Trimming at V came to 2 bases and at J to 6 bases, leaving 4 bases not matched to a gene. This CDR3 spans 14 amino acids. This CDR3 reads CASSLAGQGDGYTF. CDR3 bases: TGTGCCAGCAGCTTAGCCGGACAGGGGGATGGCTACACCTTC.

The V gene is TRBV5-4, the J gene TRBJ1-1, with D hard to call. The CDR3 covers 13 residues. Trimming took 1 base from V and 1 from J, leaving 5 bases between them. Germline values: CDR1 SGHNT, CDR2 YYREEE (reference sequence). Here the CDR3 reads CASSLPQNTEAFF. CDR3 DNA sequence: TGTGCCAGCAGCTTGCCCCAGAACACTGAAGCTTTCTTT.

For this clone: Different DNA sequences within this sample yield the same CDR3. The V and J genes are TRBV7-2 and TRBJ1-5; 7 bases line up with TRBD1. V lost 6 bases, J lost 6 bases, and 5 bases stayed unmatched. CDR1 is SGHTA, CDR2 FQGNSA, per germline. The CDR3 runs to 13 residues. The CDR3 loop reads CASSDRASQPQHF. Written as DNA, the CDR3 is TGTGCCAGCAGTGACAGGGCCAGTCAGCCCCAGCATTTT.

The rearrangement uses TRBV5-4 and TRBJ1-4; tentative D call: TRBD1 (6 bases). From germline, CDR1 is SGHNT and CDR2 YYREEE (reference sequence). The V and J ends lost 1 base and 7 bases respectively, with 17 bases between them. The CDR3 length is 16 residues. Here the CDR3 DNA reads TGTGCCAGCAGCTTGACGTTTGGGGGCGGCGGTGAAAAACTGTTTTTT. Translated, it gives CASSLTFGGGGEKLFF.

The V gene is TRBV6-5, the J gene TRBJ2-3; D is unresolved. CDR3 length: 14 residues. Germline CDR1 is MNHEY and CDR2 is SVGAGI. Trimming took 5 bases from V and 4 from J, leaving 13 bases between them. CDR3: CASSTTVTPDTQYF. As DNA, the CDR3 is TGTGCCAGCAGTACCACAGTGACCCCAGATACGCAGTATTTT.

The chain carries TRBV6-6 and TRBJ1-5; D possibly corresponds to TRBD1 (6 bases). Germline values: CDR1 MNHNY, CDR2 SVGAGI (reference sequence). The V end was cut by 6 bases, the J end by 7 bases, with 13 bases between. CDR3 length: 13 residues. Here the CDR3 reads CASSPRDIQPQHF. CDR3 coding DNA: TGTGCCAGCAGCCCCCGGGACATCCAGCCCCAGCATTTT.

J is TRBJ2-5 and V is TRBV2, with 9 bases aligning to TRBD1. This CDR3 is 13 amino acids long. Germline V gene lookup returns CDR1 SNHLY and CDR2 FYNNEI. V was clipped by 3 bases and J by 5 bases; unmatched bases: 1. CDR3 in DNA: TGTGCCAGCAGTGAGGGGACAGGGGAGACCCAGTACTTC. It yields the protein CASSEGTGETQYF.

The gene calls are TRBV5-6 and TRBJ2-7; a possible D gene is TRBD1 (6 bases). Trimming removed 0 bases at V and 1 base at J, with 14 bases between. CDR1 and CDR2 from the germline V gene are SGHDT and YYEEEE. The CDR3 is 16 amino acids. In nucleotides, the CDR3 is TGTGCCAGCAGCTTGGGCGTGGACAGAACGTCCTACGAGCAGTACTTC. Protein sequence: CASSLGVDRTSYEQYF.

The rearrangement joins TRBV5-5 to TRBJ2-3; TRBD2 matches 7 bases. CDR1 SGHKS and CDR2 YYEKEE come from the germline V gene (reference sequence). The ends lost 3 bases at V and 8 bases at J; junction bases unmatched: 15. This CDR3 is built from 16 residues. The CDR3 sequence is CASSSLGLGGGRTQYF. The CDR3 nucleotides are TGTGCCAGCAGCTCGCTAGGACTAGGCGGCGGGCGTACGCAGTATTTT.

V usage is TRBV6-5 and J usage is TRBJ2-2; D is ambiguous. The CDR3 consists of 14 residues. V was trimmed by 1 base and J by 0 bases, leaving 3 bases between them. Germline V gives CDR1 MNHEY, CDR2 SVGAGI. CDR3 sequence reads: CASSYFTNTGELFF. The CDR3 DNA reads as TGTGCCAGCAGTTACTTCACGAACACCGGGGAGCTGTTTTTT.